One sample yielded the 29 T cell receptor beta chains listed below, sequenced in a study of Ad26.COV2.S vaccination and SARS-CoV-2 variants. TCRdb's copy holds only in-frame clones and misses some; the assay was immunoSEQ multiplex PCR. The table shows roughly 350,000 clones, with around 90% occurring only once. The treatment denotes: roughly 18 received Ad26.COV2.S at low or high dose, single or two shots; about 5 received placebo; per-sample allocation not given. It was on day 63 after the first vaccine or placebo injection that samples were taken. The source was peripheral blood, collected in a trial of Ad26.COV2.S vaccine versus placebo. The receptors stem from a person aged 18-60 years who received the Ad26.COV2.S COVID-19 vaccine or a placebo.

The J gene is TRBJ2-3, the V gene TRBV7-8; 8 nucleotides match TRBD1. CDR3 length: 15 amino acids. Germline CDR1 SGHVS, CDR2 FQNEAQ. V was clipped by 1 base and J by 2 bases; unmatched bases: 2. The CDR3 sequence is CASSLVQGATDTQYF. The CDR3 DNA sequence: TGTGCCAGCAGCTTAGTTCAGGGGGCCACAGATACGCAGTATTTT.

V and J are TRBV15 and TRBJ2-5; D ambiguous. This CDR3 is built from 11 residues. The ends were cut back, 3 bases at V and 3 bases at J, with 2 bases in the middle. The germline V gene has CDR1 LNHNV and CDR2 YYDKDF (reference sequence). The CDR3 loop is CATSREETQYF. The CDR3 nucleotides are TGTGCCACCAGCAGGGAAGAGACCCAGTACTTC.

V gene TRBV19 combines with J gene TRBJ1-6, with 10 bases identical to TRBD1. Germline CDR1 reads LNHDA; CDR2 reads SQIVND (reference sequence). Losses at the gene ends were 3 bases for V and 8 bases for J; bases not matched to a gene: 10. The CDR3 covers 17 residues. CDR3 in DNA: TGTGCCAGTAGTATCGCCCTTCGGGACAGGGGTTATTCACCCCTCCACTTT. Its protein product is CASSIALRDRGYSPLHF. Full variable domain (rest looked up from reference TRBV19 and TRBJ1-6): DGGITQSPKYLFRKEGQNVTLSCEQNLNHDAMYWYRQDPGQGLRLIYYSQIVNDFQKGDIAEGYSVSREKKESFPLTVTSAQKNPTAFYLCASSIALRDRGYSPLHFGNGTRLTVT.

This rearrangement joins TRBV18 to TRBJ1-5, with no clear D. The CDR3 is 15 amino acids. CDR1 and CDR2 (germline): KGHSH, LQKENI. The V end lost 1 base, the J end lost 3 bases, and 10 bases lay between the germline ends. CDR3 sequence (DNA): TGTGCCAGCTCACCACTGTCGAGTGCCAATCAGCCCCAGCATTTT. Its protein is CASSPLSSANQPQHF.

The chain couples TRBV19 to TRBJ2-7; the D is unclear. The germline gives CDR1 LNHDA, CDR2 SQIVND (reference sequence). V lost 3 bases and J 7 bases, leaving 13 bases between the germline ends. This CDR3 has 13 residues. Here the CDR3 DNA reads TGTGCCAGTAGTATCAGGTCGTCCGAAGAGCAGTACTTC. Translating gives CASSIRSSEEQYF.

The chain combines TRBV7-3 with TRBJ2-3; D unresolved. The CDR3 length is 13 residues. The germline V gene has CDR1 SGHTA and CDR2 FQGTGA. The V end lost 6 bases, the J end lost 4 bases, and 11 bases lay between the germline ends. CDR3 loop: CASRPTAADTQYF. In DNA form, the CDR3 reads TGTGCCAGCAGGCCCACTGCTGCAGATACGCAGTATTTT.

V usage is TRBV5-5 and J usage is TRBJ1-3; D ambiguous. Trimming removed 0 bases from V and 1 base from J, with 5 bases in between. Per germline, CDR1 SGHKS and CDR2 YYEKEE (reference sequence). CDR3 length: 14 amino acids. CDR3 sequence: CASSLDQSGNTIYF. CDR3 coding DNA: TGTGCCAGCAGCTTGGACCAATCTGGAAACACCATATATTTT.

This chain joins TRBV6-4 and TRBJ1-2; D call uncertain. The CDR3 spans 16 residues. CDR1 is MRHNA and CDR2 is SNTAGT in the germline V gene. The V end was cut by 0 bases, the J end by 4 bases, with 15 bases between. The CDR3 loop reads CASSDSADGPVYGYTF. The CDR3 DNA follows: TGTGCCAGCAGTGACTCGGCGGACGGACCCGTCTATGGCTACACCTTC.

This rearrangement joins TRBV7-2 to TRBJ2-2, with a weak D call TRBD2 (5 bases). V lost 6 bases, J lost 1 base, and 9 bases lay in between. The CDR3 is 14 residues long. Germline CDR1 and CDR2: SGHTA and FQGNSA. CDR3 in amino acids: CASRDRENTGELFF. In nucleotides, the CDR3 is TGTGCCAGCAGAGACCGGGAGAACACCGGGGAGCTGTTTTTT.

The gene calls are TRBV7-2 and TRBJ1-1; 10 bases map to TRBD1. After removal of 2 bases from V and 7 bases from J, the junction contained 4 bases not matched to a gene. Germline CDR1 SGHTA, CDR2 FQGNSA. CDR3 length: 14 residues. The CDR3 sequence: CASSLTGTGVEAFF. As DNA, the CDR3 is TGTGCCAGCAGCTTAACCGGGACAGGGGTTGAAGCTTTCTTT. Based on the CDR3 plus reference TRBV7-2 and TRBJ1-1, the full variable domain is GAGVSQSPSNKVTEKGKDVELRCDPISGHTALYWYRQSLGQGLEFLIYFQGNSAPDKSGLPSDRFSAERTGGSVSTLTIQRTQQEDSAVYLCASSLTGTGVEAFFGQGTRLTVV.

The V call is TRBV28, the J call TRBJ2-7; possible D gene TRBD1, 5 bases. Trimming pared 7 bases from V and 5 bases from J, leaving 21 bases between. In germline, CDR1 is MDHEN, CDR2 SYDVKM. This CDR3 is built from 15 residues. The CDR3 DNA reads TGTGCCAGCAATTCGGGCAGGGCAAACGAGAACGAGCAGTACTTC. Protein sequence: CASNSGRANENEQYF.

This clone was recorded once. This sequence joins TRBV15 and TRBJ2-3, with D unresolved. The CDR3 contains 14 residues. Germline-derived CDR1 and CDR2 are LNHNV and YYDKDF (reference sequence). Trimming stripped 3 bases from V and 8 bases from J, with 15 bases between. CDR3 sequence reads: CATSSGSAKGTQYF. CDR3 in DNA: TGTGCCACCAGCAGTGGGTCCGCCAAGGGTACGCAGTATTTT.

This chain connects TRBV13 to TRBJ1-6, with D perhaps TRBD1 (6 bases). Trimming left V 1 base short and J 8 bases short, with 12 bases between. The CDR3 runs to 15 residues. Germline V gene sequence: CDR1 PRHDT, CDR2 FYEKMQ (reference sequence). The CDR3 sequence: CASSLDQGTHSPLHF. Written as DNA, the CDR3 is TGTGCCAGCAGCTTAGATCAGGGGACACATTCACCCCTCCACTTT.

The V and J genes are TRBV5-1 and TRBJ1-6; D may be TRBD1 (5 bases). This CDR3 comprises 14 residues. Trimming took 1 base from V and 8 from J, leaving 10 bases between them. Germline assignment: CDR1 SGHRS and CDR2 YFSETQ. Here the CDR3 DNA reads TGCGCCAGCAGCTTGTGGGGGGGGGATTCACCCCTCCACTTT. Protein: CASSLWGGDSPLHF.

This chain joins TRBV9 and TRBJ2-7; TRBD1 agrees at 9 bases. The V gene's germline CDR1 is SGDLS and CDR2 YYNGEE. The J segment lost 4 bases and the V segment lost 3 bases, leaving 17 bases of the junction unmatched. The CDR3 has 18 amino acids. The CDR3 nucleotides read TGTGCCAGCAGCGATCCCGGGACAGGGACTCGAGTTGGTTACGAGCAGTACTTC. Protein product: CASSDPGTGTRVGYEQYF.

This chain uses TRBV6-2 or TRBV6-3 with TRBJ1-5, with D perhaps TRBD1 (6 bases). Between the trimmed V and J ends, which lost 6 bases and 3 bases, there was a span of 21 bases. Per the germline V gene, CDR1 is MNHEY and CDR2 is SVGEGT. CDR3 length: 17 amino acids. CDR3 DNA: TGTGCCAGCAGCCATCTCTGGGGGGCCAGTGTCAATCAGCCCCAGCATTTT. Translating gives CASSHLWGASVNQPQHF.

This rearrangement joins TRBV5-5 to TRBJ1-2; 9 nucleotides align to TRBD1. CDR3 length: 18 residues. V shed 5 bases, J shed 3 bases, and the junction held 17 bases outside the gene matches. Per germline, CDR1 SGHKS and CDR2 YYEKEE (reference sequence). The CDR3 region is CASRNPRRDRDGDYGYTF. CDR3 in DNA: TGTGCCAGCAGAAACCCGAGGAGGGACAGGGATGGGGACTATGGCTACACCTTC.

CDR3 amino acids: CASSINQAYNSPLHF. The CDR3 DNA is TGTGCCAGCTCAATAAACCAGGCCTATAATTCACCCCTCCACTTT. This sequence joins TRBV18 and TRBJ1-6; D is unclear. The CDR3 is 15 amino acids. CDR1 is KGHSH, CDR2 LQKENI, per germline. Trimming left V 5 bases short and J 2 bases short, with 10 bases between.

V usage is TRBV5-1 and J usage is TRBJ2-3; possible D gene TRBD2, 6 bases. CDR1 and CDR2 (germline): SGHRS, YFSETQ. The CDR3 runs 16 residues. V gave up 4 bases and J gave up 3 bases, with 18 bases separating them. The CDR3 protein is CASSRDSTKGTDTQYF. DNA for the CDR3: TGCGCCAGCAGCCGGGACTCAACCAAAGGGACAGATACGCAGTATTTT. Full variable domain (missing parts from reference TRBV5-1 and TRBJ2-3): KAGVTQTPRYLIKTRGQQVTLSCSPISGHRSVSWYQQTPGQGLQFLFEYFSETQRNKGNFPGRFSGRQFSNSRSEMNVSTLELGDSALYLCASSRDSTKGTDTQYFGPGTRLTVL.

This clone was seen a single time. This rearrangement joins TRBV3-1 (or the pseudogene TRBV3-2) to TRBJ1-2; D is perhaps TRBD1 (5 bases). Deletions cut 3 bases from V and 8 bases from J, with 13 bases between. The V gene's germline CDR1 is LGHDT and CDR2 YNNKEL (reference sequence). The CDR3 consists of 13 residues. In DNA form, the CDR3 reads TGTGCCAGCAGCCAGGACAAGACATCAGGCTACACCTTC. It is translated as CASSQDKTSGYTF.

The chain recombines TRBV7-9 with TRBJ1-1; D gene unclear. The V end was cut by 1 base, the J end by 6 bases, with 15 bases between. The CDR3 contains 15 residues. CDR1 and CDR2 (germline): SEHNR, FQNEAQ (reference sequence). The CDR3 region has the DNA TGTGCCAGCAGCTTAGGGGCCTCATTTGGCGCTGAAGCTTTCTTT. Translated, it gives CASSLGASFGAEAFF.

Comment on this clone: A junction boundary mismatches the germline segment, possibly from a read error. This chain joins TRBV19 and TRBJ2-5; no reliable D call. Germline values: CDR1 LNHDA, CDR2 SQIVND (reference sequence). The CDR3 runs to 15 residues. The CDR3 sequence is CASSTRTTLLEAQYF. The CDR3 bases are TGTGCCAGTAGTACGAGGACGACCCTCCTAGAGGCCCAGTACTTC.

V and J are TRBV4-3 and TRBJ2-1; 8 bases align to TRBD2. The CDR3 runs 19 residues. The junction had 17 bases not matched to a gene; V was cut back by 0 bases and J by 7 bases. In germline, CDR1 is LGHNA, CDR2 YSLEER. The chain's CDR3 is CASSQDPVAGSSLTNEQFF. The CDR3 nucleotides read TGCGCCAGCAGCCAAGATCCGGTAGCGGGGTCCTCCTTGACGAATGAGCAGTTCTTC.

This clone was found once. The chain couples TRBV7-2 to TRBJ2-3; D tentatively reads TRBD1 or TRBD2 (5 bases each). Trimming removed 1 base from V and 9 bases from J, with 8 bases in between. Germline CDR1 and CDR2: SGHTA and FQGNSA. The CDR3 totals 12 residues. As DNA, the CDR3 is TGTGCCAGCAGCTTAGAAGAGGGGACGCAGTATTTT. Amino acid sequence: CASSLEEGTQYF.

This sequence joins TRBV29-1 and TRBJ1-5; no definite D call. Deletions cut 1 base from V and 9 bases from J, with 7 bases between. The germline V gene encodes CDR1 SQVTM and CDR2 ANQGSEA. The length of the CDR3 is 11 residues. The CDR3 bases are TGCAGCGTTGAAGGGCTCTGGCCCCAGCATTTT. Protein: CSVEGLWPQHF. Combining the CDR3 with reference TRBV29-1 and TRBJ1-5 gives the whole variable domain SAVISQKPSRDICQRGTSLTIQCQVDSQVTMMFWYRQQPGQSLTLIATANQGSEATYESGFVIDKFPISRPNLTFSTLTVSNMSPEDSSIYLCSVEGLWPQHFGDGTRLSIL.

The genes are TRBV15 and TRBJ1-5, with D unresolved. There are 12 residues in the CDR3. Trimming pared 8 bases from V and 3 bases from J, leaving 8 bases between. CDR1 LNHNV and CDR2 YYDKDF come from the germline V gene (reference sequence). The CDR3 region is CATGRDNQPQHF. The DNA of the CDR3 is TGTGCCACCGGGCGGGACAATCAGCCCCAGCATTTT.

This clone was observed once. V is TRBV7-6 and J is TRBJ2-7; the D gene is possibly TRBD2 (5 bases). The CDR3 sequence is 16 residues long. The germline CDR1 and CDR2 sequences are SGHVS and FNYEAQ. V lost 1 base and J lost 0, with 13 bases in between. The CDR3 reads CASSLVSSPSSYEQYF. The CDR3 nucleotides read TGTGCCAGCAGCTTAGTATCTAGCCCCAGCTCCTACGAGCAGTACTTC.

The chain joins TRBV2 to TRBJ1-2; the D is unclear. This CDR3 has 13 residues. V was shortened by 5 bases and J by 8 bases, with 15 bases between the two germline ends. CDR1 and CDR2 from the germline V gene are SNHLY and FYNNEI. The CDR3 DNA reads TGTGCCAGCAGTATCACCATAAACTCAGGCTACACCTTC. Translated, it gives CASSITINSGYTF.

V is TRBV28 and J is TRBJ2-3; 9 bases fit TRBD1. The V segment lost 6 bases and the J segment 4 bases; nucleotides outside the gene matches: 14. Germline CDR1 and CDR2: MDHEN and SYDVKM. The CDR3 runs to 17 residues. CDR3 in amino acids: CASSSPQDRGHPDTQYF. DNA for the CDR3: TGTGCCAGCAGCTCACCTCAGGACAGGGGACATCCAGATACGCAGTATTTT.